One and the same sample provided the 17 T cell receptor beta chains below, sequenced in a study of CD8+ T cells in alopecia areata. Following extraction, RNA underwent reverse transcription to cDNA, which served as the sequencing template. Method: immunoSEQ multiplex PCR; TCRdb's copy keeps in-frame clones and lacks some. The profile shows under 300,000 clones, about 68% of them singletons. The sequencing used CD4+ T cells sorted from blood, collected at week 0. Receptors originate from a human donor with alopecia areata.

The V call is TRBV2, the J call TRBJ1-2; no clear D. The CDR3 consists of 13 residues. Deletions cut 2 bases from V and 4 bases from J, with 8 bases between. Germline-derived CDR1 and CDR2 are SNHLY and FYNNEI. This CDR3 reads CASSEREIYGYTF. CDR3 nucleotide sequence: TGTGCCAGCAGTGAAAGGGAAATCTATGGCTACACCTTC.

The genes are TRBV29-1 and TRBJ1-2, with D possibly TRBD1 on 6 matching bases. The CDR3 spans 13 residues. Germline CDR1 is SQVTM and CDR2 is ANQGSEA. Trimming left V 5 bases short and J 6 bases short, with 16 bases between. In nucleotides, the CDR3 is TGCAGCGTTTTTTCCAGGGGAGGCGATGGCTACACCTTC. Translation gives CSVFSRGGDGYTF.

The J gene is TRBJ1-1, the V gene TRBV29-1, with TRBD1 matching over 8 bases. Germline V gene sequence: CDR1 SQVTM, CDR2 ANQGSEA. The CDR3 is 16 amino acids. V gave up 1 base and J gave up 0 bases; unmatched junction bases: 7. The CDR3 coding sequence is TGCAGCGTTGAAGTTGACCGGACAGGGATGAACACTGAAGCTTTCTTT. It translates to CSVEVDRTGMNTEAFF.

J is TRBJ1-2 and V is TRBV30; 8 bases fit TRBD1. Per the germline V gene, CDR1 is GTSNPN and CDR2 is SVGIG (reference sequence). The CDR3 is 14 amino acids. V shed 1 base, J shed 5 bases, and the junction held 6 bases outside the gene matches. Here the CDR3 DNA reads TGTGCCTGGAGTGGCCGGACAGGGTGGTATGGCTACACCTTC. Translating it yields CAWSGRTGWYGYTF.

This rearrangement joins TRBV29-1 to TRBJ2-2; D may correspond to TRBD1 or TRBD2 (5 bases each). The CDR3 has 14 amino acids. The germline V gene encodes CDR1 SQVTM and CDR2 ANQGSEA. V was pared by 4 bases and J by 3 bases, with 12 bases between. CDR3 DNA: TGCAGCGTTGCTCCAGGGACGGACACCGGGGAGCTGTTTTTT. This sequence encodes CSVAPGTDTGELFF.

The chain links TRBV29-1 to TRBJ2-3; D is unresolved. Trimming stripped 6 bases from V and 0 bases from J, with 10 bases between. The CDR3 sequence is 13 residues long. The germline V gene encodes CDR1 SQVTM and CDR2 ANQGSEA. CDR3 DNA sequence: TGCAGCGTCCTTGGCCCTAGCACAGATACGCAGTATTTT. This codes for CSVLGPSTDTQYF.

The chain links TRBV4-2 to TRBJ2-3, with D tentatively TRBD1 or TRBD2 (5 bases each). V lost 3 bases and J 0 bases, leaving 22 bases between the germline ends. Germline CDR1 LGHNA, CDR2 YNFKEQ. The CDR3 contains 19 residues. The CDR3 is CASSQDLPGRITSTDTQYF. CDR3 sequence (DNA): TGTGCCAGCAGCCAGGATCTTCCGGGACGGATAACTAGCACAGATACGCAGTATTTT.

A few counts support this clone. The CDR3 DNA is TGCAGCGTTGAAGATATGCCCGGGAACGAGCAGTACTTC. This sequence encodes CSVEDMPGNEQYF. V is TRBV29-1 and J is TRBJ2-7; tentatively, D is TRBD2 (5 bases). V was cut by 0 bases and J by 5 bases, with 11 bases left in between. CDR3 size: 13 residues. Germline V lookup: CDR1 SQVTM, CDR2 ANQGSEA.

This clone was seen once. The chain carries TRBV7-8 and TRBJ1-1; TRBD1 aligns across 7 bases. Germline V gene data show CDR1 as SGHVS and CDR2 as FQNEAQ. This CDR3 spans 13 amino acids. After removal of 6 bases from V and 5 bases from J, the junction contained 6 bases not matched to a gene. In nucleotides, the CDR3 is TGTGCCAGCAGGCCACAGGGGACAACTGAAGCTTTCTTT. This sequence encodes CASRPQGTTEAFF.

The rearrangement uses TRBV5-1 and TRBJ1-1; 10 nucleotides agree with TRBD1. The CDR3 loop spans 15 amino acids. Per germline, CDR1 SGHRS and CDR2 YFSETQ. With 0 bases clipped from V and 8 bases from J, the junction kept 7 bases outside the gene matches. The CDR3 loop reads CASSLVPTGGGEAFF. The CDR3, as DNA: TGCGCCAGCAGCTTGGTCCCGACAGGGGGCGGGGAAGCTTTCTTT. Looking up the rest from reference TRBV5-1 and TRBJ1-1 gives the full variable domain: KAGVTQTPRYLIKTRGQQVTLSCSPISGHRSVSWYQQTPGQGLQFLFEYFSETQRNKGNFPGRFSGRQFSNSRSEMNVSTLELGDSALYLCASSLVPTGGGEAFFGQGTRLTVV.

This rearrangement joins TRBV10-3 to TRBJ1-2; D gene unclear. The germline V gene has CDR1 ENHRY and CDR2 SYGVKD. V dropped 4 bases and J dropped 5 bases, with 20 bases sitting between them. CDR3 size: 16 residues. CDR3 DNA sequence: TGTGCCATCAGTGTGGGGAGCGCGGTTGGTTTATATGGCTACACCTTC. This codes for CAISVGSAVGLYGYTF.

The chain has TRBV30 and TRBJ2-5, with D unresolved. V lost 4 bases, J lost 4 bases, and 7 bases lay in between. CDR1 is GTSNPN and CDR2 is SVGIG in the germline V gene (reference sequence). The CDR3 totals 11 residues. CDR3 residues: CAWNRVETQYF. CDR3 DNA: TGTGCCTGGAACCGGGTAGAGACCCAGTACTTC.

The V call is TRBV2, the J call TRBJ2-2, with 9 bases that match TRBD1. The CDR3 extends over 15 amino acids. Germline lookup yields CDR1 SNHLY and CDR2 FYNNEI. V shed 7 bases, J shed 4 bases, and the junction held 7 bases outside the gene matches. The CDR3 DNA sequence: TGTGCCAGCACCGTCGAGACAGGGGGCACCGGGGAGCTGTTTTTT. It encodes CASTVETGGTGELFF.

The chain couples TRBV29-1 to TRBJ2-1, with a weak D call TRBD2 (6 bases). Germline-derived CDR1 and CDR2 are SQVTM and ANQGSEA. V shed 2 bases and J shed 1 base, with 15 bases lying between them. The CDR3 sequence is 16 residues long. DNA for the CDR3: TGCAGCGTTGAACCCCGCACAGGACTATCCTACAATGAGCAGTTCTTC. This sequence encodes CSVEPRTGLSYNEQFF.

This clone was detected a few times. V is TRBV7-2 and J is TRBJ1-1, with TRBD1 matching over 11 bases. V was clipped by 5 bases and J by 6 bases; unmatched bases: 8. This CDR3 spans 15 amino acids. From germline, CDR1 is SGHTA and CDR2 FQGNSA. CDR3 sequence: CASSMDRGHSAEAFF. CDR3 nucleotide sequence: TGTGCCAGCAGCATGGACAGGGGGCACTCGGCTGAAGCTTTCTTT.

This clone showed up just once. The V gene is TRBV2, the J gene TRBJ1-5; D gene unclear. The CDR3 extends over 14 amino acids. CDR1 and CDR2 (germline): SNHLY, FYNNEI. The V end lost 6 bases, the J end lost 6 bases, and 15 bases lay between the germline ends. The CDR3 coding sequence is TGTGCCAGCAGGAGAGAGTCAGGCGGTCAGCCCCAGCATTTT. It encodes CASRRESGGQPQHF.

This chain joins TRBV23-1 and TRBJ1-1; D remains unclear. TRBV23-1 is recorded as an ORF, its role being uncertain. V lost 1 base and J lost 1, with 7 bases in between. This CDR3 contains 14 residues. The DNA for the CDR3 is TGCGCCAGCAGTCAATGGCACCCGAACACTGAAGCTTTCTTT. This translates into CASSQWHPNTEAFF.